Shown below are 25 T cell receptor beta chains from a single sample sequenced in a study of shared clonotypes between healthy human individuals. Clones were sequenced by immunoSEQ multiplex PCR, and TCRdb holds only the in-frame ones, with some missing. The table records about 710,000 clones, around 70% of them present only once. The material sequenced was memory CD4+ T cells sorted from blood. Subset described: CD45RA-negative fraction. The receptors originated from a woman in her twenties or thirties in good health.

This chain uses TRBV28 with TRBJ1-1; TRBD1 matches 8 bases. There are 16 residues in the CDR3. The V and J ends lost 6 bases and 0 bases, in that order; junction bases with no gene match: 9. Germline-derived CDR1 and CDR2 are MDHEN and SYDVKM. CDR3 nucleotides: TGTGCCAGCAGGTCAGGGGGCGCCTCCATGAACACTGAAGCTTTCTTT. It is translated as CASRSGGASMNTEAFF.

V is TRBV13 and J is TRBJ2-7, with 9 bases that match TRBD2. With 0 bases clipped from V and 5 bases from J, the junction kept 8 bases outside the gene matches. The germline CDR1 and CDR2 sequences are PRHDT and FYEKMQ (reference sequence). This CDR3 has 16 amino acids. CDR3 nucleotide sequence: TGTGCCAGCAGCTTAGGCTGGGCTAGCGGGAAGCACGAGCAGTACTTC. This encodes CASSLGWASGKHEQYF.

In its sample, this clone was seen a few times. The V and J genes are TRBV28 and TRBJ1-2; 8 nucleotides align to TRBD1. CDR3 length: 14 amino acids. From germline, CDR1 is MDHEN and CDR2 SYDVKM. The ends lost 5 bases at V and 7 bases at J; junction bases unmatched: 9. The CDR3 nucleotides are TGTGCCAGCAGTCCGGGACAGGTCTTCCGTGGCTACACCTTC. As protein: CASSPGQVFRGYTF.

This clone was counted only a few times. The chain has TRBV19 and TRBJ1-1, with a possible D match to TRBD1 (5 bases). This CDR3 contains 13 residues. V lost 8 bases, J lost 4 bases, and 14 bases lay in between. Germline V lookup: CDR1 LNHDA, CDR2 SQIVND (reference sequence). DNA for the CDR3: TGTGCCAGTGGGGAACAGGCTGGCACTGAAGCTTTCTTT. Protein product: CASGEQAGTEAFF. Full variable domain (outside the CDR3, taken from reference TRBV19 and TRBJ1-1): DGGITQSPKYLFRKEGQNVTLSCEQNLNHDAMYWYRQDPGQGLRLIYYSQIVNDFQKGDIAEGYSVSREKKESFPLTVTSAQKNPTAFYLCASGEQAGTEAFFGQGTRLTVV.

A remark on this clone: A much larger clonotype is one base distant, so this may be a read error. Within the sample, other DNA sequences also encode this same CDR3. J is TRBJ2-7 and V is TRBV6-1, with D hard to call. In germline, CDR1 is MNHNS, CDR2 SASEGT. The CDR3 contains 11 residues. Between the trimmed V and J ends, which lost 6 bases and 3 bases, there was a span of 6 bases. CDR3 region: CASSPHYEQYF. The CDR3 DNA follows: TGTGCCAGCAGCCCCCACTACGAGCAGTACTTC.

The CDR3 nucleotides read TGTGCCTGGAGTATCACGGACATTGGAGGACTCTCACCCCTCCACTTT. Translated: CAWSITDIGGLSPLHF. This chain uses TRBV30 with TRBJ1-6, with D tentatively TRBD1 (5 bases). V was cut by 2 bases and J by 10 bases, with 21 bases left in between. CDR3 size: 16 residues. Germline V gives CDR1 GTSNPN, CDR2 SVGIG (reference sequence). The full variable domain, completed using reference TRBV30 and TRBJ1-6, is SQTIHQWPATLVQPVGSPLSLECTVEGTSNPNLYWYRQAAGRGLQLLFYSVGIGQISSEVPQNLSASRPQDRQFILSSKKLLLSDSGFYLCAWSITDIGGLSPLHFGNGTRLTVT.

CDR3 bases: TGTGCCAGCAGCTTGGGACAGCCCACCGGGGAGCTGTTTTTT. This sequence encodes CASSLGQPTGELFF. The V and J genes are TRBV5-8 and TRBJ2-2; a possible D gene is TRBD1 (5 bases). CDR3 length: 14 residues. V was shortened by 0 bases and J by 4 bases, with 7 bases between the two germline ends. Germline assignment: CDR1 SGHTS and CDR2 YDEGEE.

The rearrangement uses TRBV15 and TRBJ2-1; D may be TRBD2 (5 bases). The length of the CDR3 is 16 residues. Per the germline V gene, CDR1 is LNHNV and CDR2 is YYDKDF (reference sequence). The V end was cut by 0 bases, the J end by 4 bases, with 13 bases between. CDR3 sequence (DNA): TGTGCCACCAGCAGAGATATAGGCGAGGGTTACAATGAGCAGTTCTTC. Amino acid sequence: CATSRDIGEGYNEQFF.

The chain uses TRBV7-2 and TRBJ2-1; 8 bases align to TRBD1. Trimming cost V 4 bases and J 2 bases; bases outside gene matches: 1. The CDR3 loop spans 14 amino acids. CDR1 and CDR2 (germline): SGHTA, FQGNSA. CDR3 DNA: TGTGCCAGCAGCTCGGACAGGGCCTACAATGAGCAGTTCTTC. Its protein is CASSSDRAYNEQFF. Drawing the rest from reference TRBV7-2 and TRBJ2-1, the complete variable domain is GAGVSQSPSNKVTEKGKDVELRCDPISGHTALYWYRQSLGQGLEFLIYFQGNSAPDKSGLPSDRFSAERTGGSVSTLTIQRTQQEDSAVYLCASSSDRAYNEQFFGPGTRLTVL.

This clone was recorded many times. The gene calls are TRBV6-5 and TRBJ2-7; 7 bases are shared with TRBD1. This CDR3 has 15 residues. V dropped 4 bases and J dropped 3; count of bases not matched to a gene: 9. Germline V gene sequence: CDR1 MNHEY, CDR2 SVGAGI. CDR3 bases: TGTGCCAGCAGTTCCACCGGGACAGAGGACTACGAGCAGTACTTC. This encodes CASSSTGTEDYEQYF.

The V gene is TRBV6-1, the J gene TRBJ2-4, with no clear D. V shed 6 bases and J shed 0 bases, with 9 bases lying between them. The CDR3 is 14 amino acids. Germline CDR1 MNHNS, CDR2 SASEGT. As DNA, the CDR3 is TGTGCCAGCAGGTCCAGACTAGCCAAAAACATTCAGTACTTC. The encoded protein is CASRSRLAKNIQYF.

This chain connects TRBV5-1 to TRBJ2-5; D is ambiguous. Germline values: CDR1 SGHRS, CDR2 YFSETQ. There are 11 residues in the CDR3. V lost 0 bases, J lost 5 bases, and 2 bases lay in between. CDR3 region: CASSLDETQYF. The CDR3 nucleotides read TGCGCCAGCAGCTTGGATGAGACCCAGTACTTC.

The genes are TRBV29-1 and TRBJ1-1; 7 bases are shared with TRBD1. J gave up 5 bases and V 7 bases, and 10 bases lay outside the gene matches. This CDR3 spans 13 amino acids. Germline values: CDR1 SQVTM, CDR2 ANQGSEA. In DNA form, the CDR3 reads TGCAGCGGTAGACAGGGCGCTCCAACTGAAGCTTTCTTT. Translated: CSGRQGAPTEAFF.

This rearrangement joins TRBV11-2 to TRBJ1-1; D gene unclear. Per germline, CDR1 SGHAT and CDR2 FQNNGV. CDR3 length: 13 amino acids. Between the trimmed V and J ends, which lost 2 bases and 7 bases, there was a span of 11 bases. CDR3 DNA: TGTGCCAGCAGCTTATTAAGTGATGGTGAAGCTTTCTTT. Protein sequence: CASSLLSDGEAFF.

This clone has a count of ten or more. The rearrangement links TRBV29-1 to TRBJ2-3; D ambiguous. Between the trimmed V and J ends, which lost 8 bases and 8 bases, there was a span of 14 bases. CDR1 SQVTM and CDR2 ANQGSEA come from the germline V gene. This CDR3 comprises 11 residues. The CDR3 sequence: CSITSATTQYF. The CDR3, as DNA: TGCAGCATAACGTCAGCGACTACGCAGTATTTT.

A remark on this clone: In the same sample, other DNA sequences code for this CDR3. This chain connects TRBV28 to TRBJ2-7, with a tentative D call TRBD1 (6 bases). The germline V and J ends were trimmed by 3 bases and 4 bases, with 13 bases remaining between them. The germline CDR1 and CDR2 sequences are MDHEN and SYDVKM. The CDR3 has 14 amino acids. The CDR3 region has the DNA TGTGCCAGCAGTTTTTTACAGGGCCCTTACGAGCAGTACTTC. It encodes CASSFLQGPYEQYF.

The chain joins TRBV6-5 to TRBJ2-7; a possible D gene is TRBD2 (5 bases). CDR1 and CDR2 from the germline V gene are MNHEY and SVGAGI. This CDR3 spans 14 amino acids. V lost 0 bases and J 3 bases, leaving 9 bases between the germline ends. The CDR3, as DNA: TGTGCCAGCAGTTACTCTGGTAGCGACTACGAGCAGTACTTC. Translated, it gives CASSYSGSDYEQYF.

The chain is built from TRBV28 and TRBJ1-4, with 7 positions matching TRBD1. The CDR3 is made up of 14 amino acids. J lost 7 bases, V lost 5 bases, and 7 bases had no gene match. Germline-derived CDR1 and CDR2 are MDHEN and SYDVKM. CDR3 loop: CASSSRGGGEKLFF. CDR3 in DNA: TGTGCCAGCAGTAGCCGAGGGGGCGGTGAAAAACTGTTTTTT. Drawing the rest from reference TRBV28 and TRBJ1-4, the complete variable domain is DVKVTQSSRYLVKRTGEKVFLECVQDMDHENMFWYRQDPGLGLRLIYFSYDVKMKEKGDIPEGYSVSREKKERFSLILESASTNQTSMYLCASSSRGGGEKLFFGSGTQLSVL.

The chain uses TRBV6-6 and TRBJ1-1, with D perhaps TRBD1 (6 bases). V lost 5 bases and J lost 5, with 12 bases in between. The CDR3 is 13 amino acids. Germline V gene sequence: CDR1 MNHNY, CDR2 SVGAGI (reference sequence). CDR3: CASSGSRGTEAFF. The CDR3 nucleotides read TGTGCCAGCAGTGGATCGAGGGGGACTGAAGCTTTCTTT.

J is TRBJ2-7 and V is TRBV5-4; D perhaps matches TRBD2 (5 bases). The ends were cut back, 3 bases at V and 6 bases at J, with 22 bases in the middle. Germline-derived CDR1 and CDR2 are SGHNT and YYREEE (reference sequence). CDR3 size: 16 residues. This CDR3 reads CASSSIVPREWGEQYF. The CDR3 DNA reads as TGTGCCAGCAGCTCGATAGTGCCTCGGGAATGGGGCGAGCAGTACTTC.

The V and J genes are TRBV10-2 and TRBJ2-2; 10 positions agree with TRBD1. CDR3 size: 14 residues. Germline CDR1 is WSHSY and CDR2 is SAAADI. The junction had 4 bases not matched to a gene; V was cut back by 7 bases and J by 5 bases. The CDR3 DNA sequence: TGCGCCAGCATTCGGGACAGGGGTACCGGGGAGCTGTTTTTT. It codes for CASIRDRGTGELFF.

In its sample, this clone was seen a few times. Within the sample, other DNA sequences also encode this same CDR3. The V call is TRBV18, the J call TRBJ2-7; D is unclear. V lost 2 bases and J lost 4, with 3 bases in between. This CDR3 is built from 11 residues. The germline V gene encodes CDR1 KGHSH and CDR2 LQKENI. CDR3 in amino acids: CASSPGYEQYF. DNA of the CDR3: TGTGCCAGCTCACCAGGTTACGAGCAGTACTTC.

The chain joins TRBV30 to TRBJ2-5, with D tentatively TRBD2 (6 bases). The CDR3 loop spans 14 amino acids. Between the trimmed V and J ends, which lost 4 bases and 0 bases, there was a span of 12 bases. Per germline, CDR1 GTSNPN and CDR2 SVGIG (reference sequence). This chain's CDR3 is CAWTHGSYQETQYF. The CDR3 DNA is TGTGCCTGGACCCACGGGAGCTACCAAGAGACCCAGTACTTC.

This clone has only a few counts. This rearrangement joins TRBV28 to TRBJ2-4; D is perhaps TRBD2 (6 bases). With 5 bases removed from V and 3 bases from J, the gap between germline ends came to 11 bases. Germline CDR1 and CDR2: MDHEN and SYDVKM. The CDR3 runs to 14 residues. CDR3 in amino acids: CASSVPGLKNIQYF. Here the CDR3 DNA reads TGTGCCAGCAGTGTACCGGGACTCAAAAACATTCAGTACTTC.

V usage is TRBV28 and J usage is TRBJ1-5, with D hard to call. Germline CDR1 and CDR2: MDHEN and SYDVKM. The CDR3 totals 15 residues. The V and J ends lost 4 bases and 5 bases respectively, with 15 bases between them. The CDR3 DNA is TGTGCCAGCAGTTCGTTGGACCTGTCGGATCAGCCCCAGCATTTT. As protein: CASSSLDLSDQPQHF.